Listed here are 9 T cell receptor beta chains from one sample, sequenced in a study of CD8+ T cells in alopecia areata (dated by TCRdb to the late 2010s). The sample's treatment or condition, from its label and the paper: oral pan-JAK inhibitor, 5-10 mg twice daily. The method was the immunoSEQ multiplex PCR assay. For TCR sequencing, RNA was extracted from every sample and reverse transcribed into cDNA to serve as template. This is the immuneACCESS table as TCRdb keeps it, with only in-frame sequences that have V and J called. A part of the clones is gone; compared with another copy, unresolved V genes explain less than half, and the rest is unexplained. In this sample the table shows roughly 250,000 clones, over 45% of which occur a single time. The ten largest clonotypes hold 0.9% to 0.95% of the sample. Sequencing was performed on CD4+ T cells sorted from blood, taken at roughly week 52, from a patient treated with tofacitinib. These receptors were collected from a human donor with alopecia areata.

This chain links TRBV29-1 with TRBJ2-3; D is possibly TRBD2 (6 bases). Trimming left V 7 bases short and J 2 bases short, with 13 bases between. This CDR3 region has 13 residues. Germline CDR1 SQVTM, CDR2 ANQGSEA. CDR3 bases: TGCAGCGGGAGGGGACGTAACACAGATACGCAGTATTTT. Translation: CSGRGRNTDTQYF.

The CDR3 nucleotides are TGTGCCTGGAGTTTGGAAACAGGGTTCAGTGAGCAGTTCTTC. Translating it yields CAWSLETGFSEQFF. The V gene is TRBV30, the J gene TRBJ2-1, with a possible D match to TRBD1 (6 bases). In germline, CDR1 is GTSNPN, CDR2 SVGIG (reference sequence). The CDR3 runs 14 residues. Trimming shortened V by 2 bases and J by 9 bases, and 17 bases separated the two germline ends.

The gene calls are TRBV30 and TRBJ2-3, with 9 positions matching TRBD2. The junction had 4 bases not matched to a gene; V was cut back by 0 bases and J by 6 bases. Germline V CDR1 and CDR2: GTSNPN, SVGIG (reference sequence). The CDR3 has 14 amino acids. CDR3 sequence reads: CAWSVAGGTDTQYF. The DNA of the CDR3 is TGTGCCTGGAGTGTGGCGGGGGGGACCGATACGCAGTATTTT.

The chain couples TRBV7-2 to TRBJ1-2; D is unresolved. The length of the CDR3 is 14 residues. Trimming stripped 1 base from V and 7 bases from J, with 13 bases between. The germline CDR1 and CDR2 sequences are SGHTA and FQGNSA. CDR3 bases: TGTGCCAGCAGCTTAGGTTCCTCGGGAGCTGGCTACACCTTC. Translation gives CASSLGSSGAGYTF.

The chain employs TRBV29-1 and TRBJ1-5; perhaps TRBD1 as D (5 bases). The germline V gene encodes CDR1 SQVTM and CDR2 ANQGSEA. Trimming stripped 1 base from V and 7 bases from J, with 8 bases between. The CDR3 has 12 amino acids. CDR3 in amino acids: CSVEVGGQPQHF. The CDR3 bases are TGCAGCGTTGAAGTGGGGGGGCAGCCCCAGCATTTT.

This chain joins TRBV5-6 and TRBJ1-4; D gene uncertain. The CDR3 has 13 amino acids. CDR1 is SGHDT, CDR2 YYEEEE, per germline. Trimming took 4 bases from V and 5 from J, leaving 9 bases between them. CDR3 nucleotide sequence: TGTGCCAGCAGCCCGGTAGGAAATGAAAAACTGTTTTTT. It specifies CASSPVGNEKLFF. Combining the CDR3 with reference TRBV5-6 and TRBJ1-4 gives the whole variable domain DAGVTQSPTHLIKTRGQQVTLRCSPKSGHDTVSWYQQALGQGPQFIFQYYEEEERQRGNFPDRFSGHQFPNYSSELNVNALLLGDSALYLCASSPVGNEKLFFGSGTQLSVL.

The chain links TRBV30 to TRBJ1-1, with D possibly matching TRBD1 (6 bases). The CDR3 spans 13 residues. V lost 0 bases and J 8 bases, leaving 13 bases between the germline ends. Germline values: CDR1 GTSNPN, CDR2 SVGIG (reference sequence). Here the CDR3 DNA reads TGTGCCTGGAGTGTAAGGGACGGGACAGAAGCTTTCTTT. Translating gives CAWSVRDGTEAFF.

This clone was detected a few times. The V gene is TRBV7-2, the J gene TRBJ2-6, with D perhaps TRBD1 (6 bases). V was pared by 5 bases and J by 0 bases, with 11 bases between. Germline-derived CDR1 and CDR2 are SGHTA and FQGNSA. CDR3 length equals 16 residues. The DNA for the CDR3 is TGTGCCAGCAGCAGACAGGTTTCCTCTGGGGCCAACGTCCTGACTTTC. This encodes CASSRQVSSGANVLTF. The variable domain in full, completed from reference TRBV7-2 and TRBJ2-6, reads GAGVSQSPSNKVTEKGKDVELRCDPISGHTALYWYRQSLGQGLEFLIYFQGNSAPDKSGLPSDRFSAERTGGSVSTLTIQRTQQEDSAVYLCASSRQVSSGANVLTFGAGSRLTVL.

The chain uses TRBV5-6 and TRBJ2-7, with D hard to call. CDR1 is SGHDT and CDR2 is YYEEEE in the germline V gene. The CDR3 has 13 amino acids. V lost 1 base, J lost 6 bases, and 11 bases lay in between. DNA of the CDR3: TGTGCCAGCAGCTTGAGACCAGATAGCGAGCAGTACTTC. Amino acids: CASSLRPDSEQYF.